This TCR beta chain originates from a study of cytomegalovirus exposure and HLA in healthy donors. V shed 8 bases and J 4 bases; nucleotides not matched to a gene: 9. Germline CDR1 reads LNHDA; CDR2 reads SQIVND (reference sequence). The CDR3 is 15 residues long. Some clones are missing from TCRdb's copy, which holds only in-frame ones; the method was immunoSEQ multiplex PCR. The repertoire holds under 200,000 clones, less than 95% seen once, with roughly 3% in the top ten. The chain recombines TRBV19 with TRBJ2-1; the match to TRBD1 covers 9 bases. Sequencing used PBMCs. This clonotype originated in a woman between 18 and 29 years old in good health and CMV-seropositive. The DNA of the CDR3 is TGTGCCAGTCATCCCGGGACAGGGAGATACAATGAGCAGTTCTTC. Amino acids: CASHPGTGRYNEQFF.